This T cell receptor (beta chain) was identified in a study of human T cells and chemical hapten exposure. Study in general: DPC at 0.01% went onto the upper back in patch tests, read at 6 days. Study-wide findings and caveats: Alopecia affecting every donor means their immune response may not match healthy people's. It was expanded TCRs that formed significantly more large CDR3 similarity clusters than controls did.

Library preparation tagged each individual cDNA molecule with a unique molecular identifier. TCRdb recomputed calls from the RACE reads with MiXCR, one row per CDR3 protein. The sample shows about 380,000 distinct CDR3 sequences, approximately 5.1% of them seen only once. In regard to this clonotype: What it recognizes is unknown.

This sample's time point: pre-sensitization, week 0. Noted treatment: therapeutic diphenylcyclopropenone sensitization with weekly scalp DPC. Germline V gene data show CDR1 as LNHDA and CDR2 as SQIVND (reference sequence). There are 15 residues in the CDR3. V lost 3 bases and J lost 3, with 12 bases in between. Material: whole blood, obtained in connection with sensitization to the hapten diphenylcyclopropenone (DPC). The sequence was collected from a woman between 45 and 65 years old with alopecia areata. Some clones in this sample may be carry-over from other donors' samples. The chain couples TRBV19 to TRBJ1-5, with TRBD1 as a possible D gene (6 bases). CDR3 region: CASSIIQGDNQPQHF. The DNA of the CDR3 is TGTGCCAGTAGTATTATACAGGGCGACAATCAGCCCCAGCATTTT.